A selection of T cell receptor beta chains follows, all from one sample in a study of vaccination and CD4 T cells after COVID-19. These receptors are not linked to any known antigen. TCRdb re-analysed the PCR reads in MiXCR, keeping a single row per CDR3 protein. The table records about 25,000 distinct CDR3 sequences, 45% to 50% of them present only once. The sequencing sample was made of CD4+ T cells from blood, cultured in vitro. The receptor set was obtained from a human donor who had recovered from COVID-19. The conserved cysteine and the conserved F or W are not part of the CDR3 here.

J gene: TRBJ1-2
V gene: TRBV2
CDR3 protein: ASSEAARSYGYT

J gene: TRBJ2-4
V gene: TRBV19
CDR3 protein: ASSIQGAASDIQY

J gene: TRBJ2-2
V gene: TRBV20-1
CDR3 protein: SARSPQDTGELF

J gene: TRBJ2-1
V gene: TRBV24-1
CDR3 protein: ATSETNNEQF

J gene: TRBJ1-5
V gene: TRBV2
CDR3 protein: ASRGGQSGNQPQH

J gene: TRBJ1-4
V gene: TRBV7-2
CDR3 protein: ASSFPPPDEKLF

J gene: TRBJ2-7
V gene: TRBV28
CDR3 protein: ASSLGRESEQY

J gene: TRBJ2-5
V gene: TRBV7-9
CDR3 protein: ALGLAGRETQY

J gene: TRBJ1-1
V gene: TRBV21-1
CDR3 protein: ASSNRTQNTEAF

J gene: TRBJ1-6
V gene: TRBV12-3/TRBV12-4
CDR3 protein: ASSLRDRFNSPLH

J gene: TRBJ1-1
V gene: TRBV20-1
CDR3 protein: SARTGTGGDEAF

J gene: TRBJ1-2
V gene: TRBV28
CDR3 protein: ASSLGAGPYGYT

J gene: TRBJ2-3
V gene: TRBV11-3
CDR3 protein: ASSASGGPGDTQY

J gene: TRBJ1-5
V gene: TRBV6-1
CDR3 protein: ASRQDRGYSNQPQH

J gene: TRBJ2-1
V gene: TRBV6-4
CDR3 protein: ASSSLPSGSYFNEQF

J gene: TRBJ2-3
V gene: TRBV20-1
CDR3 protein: SARAVGLAGGPHTQY

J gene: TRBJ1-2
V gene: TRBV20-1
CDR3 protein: SASPQGRLSYGYT

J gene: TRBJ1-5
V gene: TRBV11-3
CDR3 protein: ASSLDRGIDQPQH

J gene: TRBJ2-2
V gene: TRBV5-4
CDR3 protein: ASSLGGRASTGELF